This T cell receptor (beta chain) is from a study of T-cell memory formation after mild COVID-19. A single record per CDR3 protein comes from TCRdb applying MiXCR to the 5' RACE reads. In the table there are approximately 450,000 distinct CDR3 sequences, about 20% of which are singletons. A few counts support this clonotype. The clonotype comes from an adult woman who had mild COVID-19 (a few samples of this study predate the infection). Cell type and time point are not known. Sample: PBMCs or a T cell subset sorted from them (not recorded which).

CDR3 in amino acids: CASSPRTSVETGELFF. CDR3 sequence (DNA): TGTGCCAGCAGCCCACGGACTAGCGTGGAAACCGGGGAGCTGTTTTTT. This chain links TRBV7-6 with TRBJ2-2; TRBD2 agrees at 9 bases. Germline values: CDR1 SGHVS, CDR2 FNYEAQ. The CDR3 is 16 amino acids. Germline trimming cut 5 bases from V and 5 bases from J; bases unmatched to any gene: 9.